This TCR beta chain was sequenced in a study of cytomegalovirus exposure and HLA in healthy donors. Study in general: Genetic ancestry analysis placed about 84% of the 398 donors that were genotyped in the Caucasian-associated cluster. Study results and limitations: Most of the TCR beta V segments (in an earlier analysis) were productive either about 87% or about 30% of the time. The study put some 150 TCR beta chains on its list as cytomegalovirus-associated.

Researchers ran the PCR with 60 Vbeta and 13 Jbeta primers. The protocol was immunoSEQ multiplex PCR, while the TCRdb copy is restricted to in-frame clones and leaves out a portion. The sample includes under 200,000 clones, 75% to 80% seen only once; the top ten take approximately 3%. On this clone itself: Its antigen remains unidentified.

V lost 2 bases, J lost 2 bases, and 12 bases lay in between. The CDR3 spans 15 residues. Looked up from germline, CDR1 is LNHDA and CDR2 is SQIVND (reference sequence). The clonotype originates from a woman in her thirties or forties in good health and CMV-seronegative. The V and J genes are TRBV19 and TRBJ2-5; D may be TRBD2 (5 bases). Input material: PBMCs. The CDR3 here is CASSIRWSGQETQYF. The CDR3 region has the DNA TGTGCCAGTAGTATAAGGTGGAGCGGTCAAGAGACCCAGTACTTC.